What follows are 29 T cell receptor beta chains derived from one specimen sequenced in a study of long-term antiretroviral therapy in people with HIV (dated by TCRdb to 2021 to 2024). The immunoSEQ hsTCRB v3.0 assay was used at survey level resolution to sequence the TRB variable region. TCRdb re-hosts the immuneACCESS table, in-frame sequences only. Its copies lack some clones; in the studies checked, an unresolved V gene accounts for under half of them, and the cause for the rest is not known. Here the sample has under 45,000 clones; approximately 94% occur a single time. Of the sample, roughly 2.1% is held by the ten largest clones. The specimen was unsorted PBMCs, collected about 9 years after starting antiretroviral therapy. Source of these receptors: a man aged 25-40 years with HIV.

This chain uses TRBV6-6 with TRBJ1-5, with D unclear. The CDR3 runs to 15 residues. Germline lookup yields CDR1 MNHNY and CDR2 SVGAGI (reference sequence). V was clipped by 0 bases and J by 0 bases, with 6 bases between them. The CDR3 spells CASSYSDGSNQPQHF. DNA for the CDR3: TGTGCCAGCAGTTACTCGGACGGTAGCAATCAGCCCCAGCATTTT.

CDR3 nucleotides: TGTGCCAGCAGCAAGCGGTCTAGCTTTCAAGAGACCCAGTACTTC. Its translation: CASSKRSSFQETQYF. The J gene is TRBJ2-5, the V gene TRBV21-1; the table calls TRBD2, which could not be checked here. TRBV21-1 is labeled a pseudogene. This CDR3 contains 15 residues.

V is TRBV5-1 and J is TRBJ2-7, with TRBD2 identical over 10 bases. The germline CDR1 and CDR2 sequences are SGHRS and YFSETQ. V gave up 2 bases and J gave up 3 bases; unmatched junction bases: 5. The CDR3 has 15 amino acids. The CDR3 sequence: CASSFSSGGLYEQYV. CDR3 in DNA: TGCGCCAGCAGCTTTTCTAGCGGGGGCCTCTACGAGCAGTACGTC.

V and J are TRBV19 and TRBJ1-5; D not certain. Trimming cost V 4 bases and J 3 bases, with 7 bases left between them. Germline V gene data show CDR1 as LNHDA and CDR2 as SQIVND (reference sequence). The CDR3 runs 13 residues. For the CDR3, the DNA is TGTGCCAGTAGTAGACAACACAATCAGCCCCAGCATTTT. Translation: CASSRQHNQPQHF.

The chain couples TRBV28 to TRBJ1-5; 8 bases fit TRBD1. This CDR3 has 16 amino acids. In germline, CDR1 is MDHEN, CDR2 SYDVKM. The junction had 12 bases not matched to a gene; V was cut back by 6 bases and J by 5 bases. The DNA of the CDR3 is TGTGCCAGCAGCCACAGGTTGACAGGGGTGGATCAGCCCCAGCATTTT. This codes for CASSHRLTGVDQPQHF.

The chain joins TRBV2 to TRBJ1-3; the D is unclear. V lost 1 base and J 0 bases, leaving 4 bases between the germline ends. Germline V gene sequence: CDR1 SNHLY, CDR2 FYNNEI. This CDR3 is built from 14 residues. In nucleotides, the CDR3 is TGTGCCAGCAGTGAAGGGCCCTCTGGAAACACCATATATTTT. It encodes CASSEGPSGNTIYF.

The gene calls are TRBV28 and TRBJ1-5, with D unresolved. The V and J ends lost 4 bases and 4 bases respectively, with 14 bases between them. Germline V lookup: CDR1 MDHEN, CDR2 SYDVKM. This CDR3 contains 15 residues. In DNA form, the CDR3 reads TGTGCCAGCAGTTACCCCGGACTGCCGAATCAGCCCCAGCATTTT. It is translated as CASSYPGLPNQPQHF.

This chain joins TRBV5-1 and TRBJ1-3; no reliable D call. From germline, CDR1 is SGHRS and CDR2 YFSETQ. V was shortened by 0 bases and J by 0 bases, with 10 bases between the two germline ends. This CDR3 has 16 residues. CDR3 nucleotides: TGCGCCAGCAGCTTGGCCGGGTGGAGCTCTGGAAACACCATATATTTT. This gives the protein CASSLAGWSSGNTIYF. Based on the CDR3 plus reference TRBV5-1 and TRBJ1-3, the full variable domain is KAGVTQTPRYLIKTRGQQVTLSCSPISGHRSVSWYQQTPGQGLQFLFEYFSETQRNKGNFPGRFSGRQFSNSRSEMNVSTLELGDSALYLCASSLAGWSSGNTIYFGEGSWLTVV.

The chain joins TRBV7-8 to TRBJ2-7; 7 bases match TRBD1. The V gene end was trimmed by 4 bases and the J gene end by 3 bases; junction bases not matched to a gene: 6. CDR1 and CDR2 (germline): SGHVS, FQNEAQ. The CDR3 length is 14 residues. CDR3 sequence (DNA): TGTGCCAGCAGCTACCCGGGACAGTTCTACGAGCAGTACGTC. It yields the protein CASSYPGQFYEQYV.

The CDR3 spells CASSYMGETQYF. The CDR3 DNA reads TGTGCCAGCAGCTATATGGGAGAGACCCAGTACTTC. The gene calls are TRBV7-3 and TRBJ2-5; D is unresolved. CDR3 length: 12 amino acids. Trimming cost V 4 bases and J 4 bases, with 7 bases left between them. Germline V gene data show CDR1 as SGHTA and CDR2 as FQGTGA.

This clone appeared once. Written as DNA, the CDR3 is TGCGCCAGCACGGCTACCTACAATGAGCAGTTCTTC. Protein sequence: CASTATYNEQFF. V is TRBV5-1 and J is TRBJ2-1; D gene unclear. V was pared by 6 bases and J by 2 bases, with 6 bases between. In germline, CDR1 is SGHRS, CDR2 YFSETQ. This CDR3 has 12 amino acids. Variable domain in full (rest from reference TRBV5-1 and TRBJ2-1): KAGVTQTPRYLIKTRGQQVTLSCSPISGHRSVSWYQQTPGQGLQFLFEYFSETQRNKGNFPGRFSGRQFSNSRSEMNVSTLELGDSALYLCASTATYNEQFFGPGTRLTVL.

V gene TRBV28 combines with J gene TRBJ2-5, with D perhaps matching TRBD2 (6 bases). Germline CDR1 and CDR2: MDHEN and SYDVKM. V was trimmed by 4 bases and J by 5 bases, leaving 20 bases between them. The CDR3 is 16 residues long. The CDR3 nucleotides read TGTGCCAGCAGTTCAAAATGGGCGGGGTTGGTTGAGACCCAGTACTTC. It codes for CASSSKWAGLVETQYF.

The rearrangement joins TRBV5-1 to TRBJ2-5; no clear D gene. The germline V gene encodes CDR1 SGHRS and CDR2 YFSETQ. Trimming left V 0 bases short and J 3 bases short, with 6 bases between. The CDR3 is made up of 13 amino acids. CDR3 sequence: CASSLDREETQYF. CDR3 sequence (DNA): TGCGCCAGCAGCTTGGACAGAGAAGAGACCCAGTACTTC.

This clone was found once. The J gene is TRBJ1-1, the V gene TRBV7-2; no definite D call. CDR1 is SGHTA and CDR2 is FQGNSA in the germline V gene. The CDR3 extends over 14 amino acids. The V and J ends lost 3 bases and 4 bases respectively, with 12 bases between them. The CDR3 bases are TGTGCCAGCAGCTTCCGACCTTTTTCCACTGAAGCTTTCTTT. Its translation is CASSFRPFSTEAFF.

The chain is built from TRBV27 and TRBJ2-7; D might be TRBD2 (6 bases). Trimming left V 5 bases short and J 0 bases short, with 14 bases between. Germline V gene lookup returns CDR1 MNHEY and CDR2 SMNVEV (reference sequence). CDR3 length: 15 residues. The CDR3 is CASSPRTTGSYEQYF. In nucleotides, the CDR3 is TGTGCCAGCAGTCCACGGACTACCGGCTCCTACGAGCAGTACTTC.

V usage is TRBV29-1 and J usage is TRBJ2-2, with 15 bases aligning to TRBD2. V lost 4 bases and J lost 3; bases outside the gene matches: 3. CDR1 and CDR2 (germline): SQVTM, ANQGSEA. CDR3 length: 16 amino acids. The CDR3 DNA reads as TGCAGCGTTGGGACTAGCGGGGGGGCCTACACCGGGGAGCTGTTTTTT. Translated: CSVGTSGGAYTGELFF.

The gene calls are TRBV19 and TRBJ2-1; D could derive from TRBD1 or TRBD2 (5 bases each). Trimming took 1 base from V and 0 from J, leaving 7 bases between them. CDR1 is LNHDA, CDR2 SQIVND, per germline (reference sequence). The CDR3 sequence is 15 residues long. This chain's CDR3 is CASSIAGSSYNEQFF. CDR3 sequence (DNA): TGTGCCAGTAGTATAGCAGGGAGCTCCTACAATGAGCAGTTCTTC.

The count of this clone is one. The chain joins TRBV7-8 to TRBJ2-7; the D gene is possibly TRBD2 (6 bases). CDR1 SGHVS and CDR2 FQNEAQ come from the germline V gene. This CDR3 region has 13 residues. Trimming shortened V by 1 base and J by 5 bases, and 9 bases separated the two germline ends. CDR3 DNA sequence: TGTGCCAGCAGCTTAGGCGGGGAGCACGAGCAGTACGTC. Its protein is CASSLGGEHEQYV.

The chain combines TRBV5-4 with TRBJ2-3; 9 bases are shared with TRBD1. With V trimmed by 4 bases and J by 0 bases, 3 bases remained unmatched. There are 15 residues in the CDR3. CDR1 SGHNT and CDR2 YYREEE come from the germline V gene (reference sequence). The CDR3 DNA sequence: TGTGCCAGCAGCCCCGGACAGGGGAGCACAGATACGCAGTATTTT. Its protein product is CASSPGQGSTDTQYF. Using reference TRBV5-4 and TRBJ2-3 for the parts outside the CDR3, the full variable domain is ETGVTQSPTHLIKTRGQQVTLRCSSQSGHNTVSWYQQALGQGPQFIFQYYREEENGRGNFPPRFSGLQFPNYSSELNVNALELDDSALYLCASSPGQGSTDTQYFGPGTRLTVL.

The rearrangement links TRBV7-8 to TRBJ1-1, with D perhaps matching TRBD1 (5 bases). Trimming took off 1 base at V and 0 bases at J, with 9 bases between the two ends. The CDR3 runs to 15 residues. CDR1 is SGHVS and CDR2 is FQNEAQ in the germline V gene. DNA of the CDR3: TGTGCCAGCAGCTTAGGCGGGACGGTGAACACTGAAGCTTTCTTT. Amino acid sequence: CASSLGGTVNTEAFF.

The chain links TRBV15 to TRBJ1-4, with D possibly matching TRBD1 (5 bases). The V gene lost 3 bases and the J gene lost 8 bases, with 13 bases spanning the gap. Germline loops: CDR1 LNHNV, CDR2 YYDKDF (reference sequence). This CDR3 is 14 amino acids long. The CDR3 DNA follows: TGTGCCACCAGCAGGGGGCAGGGTGAGGAAAAACTGTTTTTT. As protein: CATSRGQGEEKLFF.

The chain recombines TRBV7-3 with TRBJ2-3; 11 bases fit TRBD2. The CDR3 totals 18 residues. Looked up from germline, CDR1 is SGHTA and CDR2 is FQGTGA. With V trimmed by 0 bases and J by 4 bases, 9 bases remained unmatched. In DNA, the CDR3 is TGTGCCAGCAGCTTAACCTCTACTAGCGGGGGCGCCTCAGATACGCAGTATTTT. This encodes CASSLTSTSGGASDTQYF.

This rearrangement joins TRBV11-2 to TRBJ2-7; D may be TRBD2 (5 bases). Germline CDR1 reads SGHAT; CDR2 reads FQNNGV. This CDR3 is 14 amino acids long. V was trimmed by 5 bases and J by 3 bases, leaving 14 bases between them. CDR3 DNA sequence: TGTGCCAGCAGCCGAGGGCTAGGGAGCTACGAGCAGTACTTC. This gives the protein CASSRGLGSYEQYF.

V usage is TRBV5-1 and J usage is TRBJ2-1; 9 nucleotides agree with TRBD1. In germline, CDR1 is SGHRS, CDR2 YFSETQ. This CDR3 has 16 amino acids. V dropped 0 bases and J dropped 4; count of bases not matched to a gene: 5. The DNA for the CDR3 is TGCGCCAGCAGCTTGGGGACAGGGGACTTTTACAATGAGCAGTTCTTC. It specifies CASSLGTGDFYNEQFF.

V gene TRBV19 combines with J gene TRBJ2-2; 8 positions match TRBD2. This CDR3 spans 15 amino acids. CDR1 is LNHDA, CDR2 SQIVND, per germline (reference sequence). Unmatched junction bases numbered 6, after V lost 5 bases and J lost 4 bases. The CDR3 DNA sequence: TGTGCCAGTAGTCCCGGGGGGGCGAGCACCGGGGAGCTGTTTTTT. Amino acids: CASSPGGASTGELFF. The whole variable domain, filled in from reference TRBV19 and TRBJ2-2, reads DGGITQSPKYLFRKEGQNVTLSCEQNLNHDAMYWYRQDPGQGLRLIYYSQIVNDFQKGDIAEGYSVSREKKESFPLTVTSAQKNPTAFYLCASSPGGASTGELFFGEGSRLTVL.

The chain joins TRBV19 to TRBJ1-5; D call uncertain. CDR1 is LNHDA, CDR2 SQIVND, per germline (reference sequence). The CDR3 extends over 15 amino acids. Trimming pared 0 bases from V and 0 bases from J, leaving 6 bases between. The CDR3: CASSIDQDSNQPQHF. In nucleotides, the CDR3 is TGTGCCAGTAGTATAGATCAGGATAGCAATCAGCCCCAGCATTTT.

The chain is built from TRBV11-2 and TRBJ2-7, with no clear D. The V and J ends lost 0 bases and 5 bases respectively, with 14 bases between them. There are 15 residues in the CDR3. Germline CDR1 reads SGHAT; CDR2 reads FQNNGV. The CDR3 nucleotides read TGTGCCAGCAGCTTAGATGTAGGGAAATACCACGAGCAGTACTTC. It codes for CASSLDVGKYHEQYF. The complete variable domain, with remaining parts taken from reference TRBV11-2 and TRBJ2-7, reads EAGVAQSPRYKIIEKRQSVAFWCNPISGHATLYWYQQILGQGPKLLIQFQNNGVVDDSQLPKDRFSAERLKGVDSTLKIQPAKLEDSAVYLCASSLDVGKYHEQYFGPGTRLTVT.

The rearrangement uses TRBV2 and TRBJ1-1, with D unclear. CDR3 length: 14 residues. Deletions cut 2 bases from V and 1 base from J, with 8 bases between. In germline, CDR1 is SNHLY, CDR2 FYNNEI. The CDR3 reads CASSERRTNTEAFF. CDR3 sequence (DNA): TGTGCCAGCAGTGAAAGACGAACGAACACTGAAGCTTTCTTT.

The chain carries TRBV7-8 and TRBJ1-6; 9 nucleotides match TRBD1. CDR1 is SGHVS and CDR2 is FQNEAQ in the germline V gene. The CDR3 runs 15 residues. The J segment lost 9 bases and the V segment lost 6 bases, leaving 9 bases of the junction unmatched. CDR3 residues: CASSADETGGSPLHF. The DNA for the CDR3 is TGTGCCAGCAGTGCTGATGAGACAGGGGGTTCACCCCTCCACTTT. The full variable domain, in which reference TRBV7-8 and TRBJ1-6 provide the parts outside the CDR3, is GAGVSQSPRYKVAKRGQDVALRCDPISGHVSLFWYQQALGQGPEFLTYFQNEAQLDKSGLPSDRFFAERPEGSVSTLKIQRTQQEDSAVYLCASSADETGGSPLHFGNGTRLTVT.